The 23 T cell receptor beta chains presented below share a single source sample, sequenced in a study of control samples from healthy donors and cancer patients. Clones were sequenced by immunoSEQ multiplex PCR, and TCRdb holds only the in-frame ones, with some missing. The sample includes around 150,000 clones, about 94% of them seen just once. Sequencing was done on a sample of blood. The receptors originated from a woman between 40 and 50 years old in good health.

The chain combines TRBV18 with TRBJ1-6; perhaps TRBD1 as D (6 bases). The CDR3 spans 16 residues. Trimming removed 4 bases at V and 7 bases at J, with 17 bases between. The V gene's germline CDR1 is KGHSH and CDR2 LQKENI. The CDR3: CASSRTSGARNSPLHF. In nucleotides, the CDR3 is TGTGCCAGCTCACGGACCTCGGGGGCAAGGAATTCACCCCTCCACTTT.

The genes are TRBV7-2 and TRBJ1-3; 8 bases agree with TRBD1. The V gene end was trimmed by 4 bases and the J gene end by 16 bases; junction bases not matched to a gene: 12. The V gene's germline CDR1 is SGHTA and CDR2 FQGNSA. This CDR3 contains 13 residues. CDR3 protein: CASSSFSGTGFYF. In DNA form, the CDR3 reads TGTGCCAGCAGCTCCTTCTCCGGGACAGGATTCTATTTT.

This rearrangement joins TRBV27 to TRBJ1-1, with D tentatively TRBD1 (5 bases). The CDR3 covers 20 residues. From germline, CDR1 is MNHEY and CDR2 SMNVEV (reference sequence). V was shortened by 6 bases and J by 0 bases, with 29 bases between the two germline ends. In nucleotides, the CDR3 is TGTGCCAGCAGCCAAGGGCACAGTGGTTGGGGGTCACTTATGAACACTGAAGCTTTCTTT. It specifies CASSQGHSGWGSLMNTEAFF.

DNA of the CDR3: TGTGCCAGCAGGGCCCGACAGGGAAATTCACCCCTCCACTTT. This translates into CASRARQGNSPLHF. This rearrangement joins TRBV7-9 to TRBJ1-6, with 7 nucleotides matching TRBD1. CDR3 length: 14 amino acids. V dropped 6 bases and J dropped 7; count of bases not matched to a gene: 6. Germline V CDR1 and CDR2: SEHNR, FQNEAQ (reference sequence).

J is TRBJ1-5 and V is TRBV10-3; D is unclear. Germline lookup yields CDR1 ENHRY and CDR2 SYGVKD. The V gene lost 4 bases and the J gene lost 0 bases, with 7 bases spanning the gap. This CDR3 has 14 residues. The CDR3 bases are TGTGCCATCAGTGTCCGGGATAGCAATCAGCCCCAGCATTTT. Translating gives CAISVRDSNQPQHF.

The chain carries TRBV6-1 and TRBJ1-6; no reliable D call. Germline V lookup: CDR1 MNHNS, CDR2 SASEGT. This CDR3 has 17 residues. The germline V and J ends were trimmed by 2 bases and 2 bases, with 13 bases remaining between them. CDR3 DNA sequence: TGTGCCAGCAGTGAATATCTCTCACTAACCTATAATTCACCCCTCCACTTT. It encodes CASSEYLSLTYNSPLHF.

The V call is TRBV7-6, the J call TRBJ2-2; the D gene is possibly TRBD2 (6 bases). Trimming left V 1 base short and J 4 bases short, with 19 bases between. This CDR3 comprises 18 residues. CDR1 is SGHVS, CDR2 FNYEAQ, per germline. CDR3 bases: TGTGCCAGCAGCTTAGTCCGGGAAGGCGGGGTCCCCACCGGGGAGCTGTTTTTT. This codes for CASSLVREGGVPTGELFF.

The chain employs TRBV4-3 and TRBJ1-4; D is uncertain. Trimming removed 6 bases from V and 8 bases from J, with 10 bases in between. Per the germline V gene, CDR1 is LGHNA and CDR2 is YSLEER. CDR3 size: 12 residues. CDR3 bases: TGCGCCAGCAGTAGAGGGCCGGAAAAACTGTTTTTT. Its protein product is CASSRGPEKLFF.

The chain links TRBV5-1 to TRBJ2-2; D unclear. Germline V gene lookup returns CDR1 SGHRS and CDR2 YFSETQ. The CDR3 is 14 residues long. The ends were cut back, 2 bases at V and 1 base at J, with 6 bases in the middle. CDR3 loop: CASSFVGNTGELFF. The CDR3 DNA is TGCGCCAGCAGCTTCGTGGGGAACACCGGGGAGCTGTTTTTT. Complete variable domain (other parts from reference TRBV5-1 and TRBJ2-2): KAGVTQTPRYLIKTRGQQVTLSCSPISGHRSVSWYQQTPGQGLQFLFEYFSETQRNKGNFPGRFSGRQFSNSRSEMNVSTLELGDSALYLCASSFVGNTGELFFGEGSRLTVL.

The chain is built from TRBV14 and TRBJ1-6; D may be TRBD1 (5 bases). The germline V gene has CDR1 SGHDN and CDR2 FVKESK. Between the trimmed V and J ends, which lost 0 bases and 8 bases, there was a span of 5 bases. This CDR3 contains 13 residues. CDR3 residues: CASSQEGHSPLHF. Here the CDR3 DNA reads TGTGCCAGCAGCCAAGAGGGGCATTCACCCCTCCACTTT.

V gene TRBV23-1 combines with J gene TRBJ1-6; no clear D. TRBV23-1 is flagged as an ORF with uncertain function. The CDR3 extends over 9 amino acids. The V and J ends lost 7 bases and 12 bases respectively, with 4 bases between them. CDR3 DNA sequence: TGCGCCAGCATGAGACCCCTCCACTTT. Its translation is CASMRPLHF.

This clone has a single count. This chain links TRBV19 with TRBJ2-1; D perhaps matches TRBD2 (6 bases). Germline CDR1 is LNHDA and CDR2 is SQIVND (reference sequence). CDR3 length: 18 amino acids. Trimming stripped 7 bases from V and 0 bases from J, with 22 bases between. The CDR3 bases are TGTGCCAGTACCCGGTGGGGCGGGCGGGATAGCTCCTACAATGAGCAGTTCTTC. Its translation: CASTRWGGRDSSYNEQFF.

CDR3 loop: CASSRPTTSGKETQYF. Written as DNA, the CDR3 is TGTGCCAGCAGCCGCCCAACCACGTCGGGTAAAGAGACCCAGTACTTC. The gene calls are TRBV3-1 (or the pseudogene TRBV3-2) and TRBJ2-5; D is uncertain. CDR1 LGHDT and CDR2 YNNKEL come from the germline V gene (reference sequence). CDR3 length equals 16 residues. Trimming removed 4 bases at V and 3 bases at J, with 18 bases between.

V usage is TRBV27 and J usage is TRBJ1-1, with D possibly being TRBD1 (6 bases). The germline V gene has CDR1 MNHEY and CDR2 SMNVEV (reference sequence). This CDR3 is built from 15 residues. The V and J ends lost 5 bases and 0 bases respectively, with 13 bases between them. The CDR3 protein is CASSEAGHMNTEAFF. The CDR3 nucleotides read TGTGCCAGCAGTGAGGCGGGACATATGAACACTGAAGCTTTCTTT.

The genes are TRBV5-1 and TRBJ2-5; TRBD1 matches at 9 bases. The ends lost 2 bases at V and 0 bases at J; junction bases unmatched: 11. The CDR3 sequence is 18 residues long. CDR1 is SGHRS, CDR2 YFSETQ, per germline. In DNA, the CDR3 is TGCGCCAGCAGCTTACAGGGGGCCGGTAACCTGTACCAAGAGACCCAGTACTTC. Encoded protein: CASSLQGAGNLYQETQYF.

The chain couples TRBV7-3 to TRBJ2-3, with 9 bases aligning to TRBD2. With 1 base clipped from V and 4 bases from J, the junction kept 3 bases outside the gene matches. Per the germline V gene, CDR1 is SGHTA and CDR2 is FQGTGA. The CDR3 sequence is 15 residues long. The CDR3: CASSLSGGASDTQYF. CDR3 DNA: TGTGCCAGCAGCTTAAGCGGGGGGGCATCAGATACGCAGTATTTT.

This clone was observed many times. The genes are TRBV27 and TRBJ2-1; tentative D call: TRBD2 (6 bases). The V end lost 0 bases, the J end lost 2 bases, and 8 bases lay between the germline ends. Germline loops: CDR1 MNHEY, CDR2 SMNVEV (reference sequence). This CDR3 is 15 amino acids long. The CDR3 DNA reads as TGTGCCAGCAGTTTATCCGGCGGGGCCTACAATGAGCAGTTCTTC. Its translation: CASSLSGGAYNEQFF.

The chain carries TRBV19 and TRBJ1-1, with D hard to call. The CDR3 extends over 12 amino acids. Germline CDR1 is LNHDA and CDR2 is SQIVND (reference sequence). With 3 bases removed from V and 5 bases from J, the gap between germline ends came to 7 bases. CDR3 sequence reads: CASSMAGTEAFF. The CDR3 nucleotides are TGTGCCAGTAGTATGGCGGGGACTGAAGCTTTCTTT. The variable domain in full, with the rest retrieved from reference TRBV19 and TRBJ1-1, is DGGITQSPKYLFRKEGQNVTLSCEQNLNHDAMYWYRQDPGQGLRLIYYSQIVNDFQKGDIAEGYSVSREKKESFPLTVTSAQKNPTAFYLCASSMAGTEAFFGQGTRLTVV.

The rearrangement links TRBV5-6 to TRBJ1-5, with TRBD1 as a possible D gene (6 bases). The CDR3 covers 13 residues. From germline, CDR1 is SGHDT and CDR2 YYEEEE. V was shortened by 2 bases and J by 6 bases, with 9 bases between the two germline ends. CDR3 nucleotides: TGTGCCAGCAGCTTCAGGGGTCGTCAGCCCCAGCATTTT. It encodes CASSFRGRQPQHF.

The CDR3 region has the DNA TGTGCCAGCAGCTTAGAGGGGGCTGCCTCTGGAAACACCATATATTTT. Its translation: CASSLEGAASGNTIYF. The chain couples TRBV7-2 to TRBJ1-3, with TRBD1 identical over 7 bases. V trimming: 1 base; J trimming: 0 bases; junction bases outside the gene matches: 3. The CDR3 length is 16 residues. Germline values: CDR1 SGHTA, CDR2 FQGNSA.

This clone came up once. The V call is TRBV6-2 or TRBV6-3, the J call TRBJ2-1, with D maybe TRBD2 (5 bases). This CDR3 comprises 14 residues. Looked up from germline, CDR1 is MNHEY and CDR2 is SVGEGT. V gave up 4 bases and J gave up 8 bases, with 15 bases separating them. CDR3 amino acids: CASSSRDRVDEQFF. CDR3 nucleotides: TGTGCCAGCAGTTCGAGGGATCGGGTGGATGAGCAGTTCTTC.

V is TRBV5-1 and J is TRBJ1-6, with D uncertain. V was clipped by 0 bases and J by 8 bases, with 18 bases between them. CDR3 size: 17 residues. Germline V gene sequence: CDR1 SGHRS, CDR2 YFSETQ. The CDR3 sequence is CASSLDLLTVSDSPLHF. The CDR3 bases are TGCGCCAGCAGCTTGGATCTACTAACAGTCAGTGATTCACCCCTCCACTTT.

The rearrangement links TRBV18 to TRBJ2-5; TRBD2 matches 7 bases. The CDR3 spans 15 residues. V lost 5 bases and J lost 3; bases outside the gene matches: 9. Germline V gene data show CDR1 as KGHSH and CDR2 as LQKENI. DNA of the CDR3: TGTGCCAGCTCAGGACCATCTGGGGGGGAAGAGACCCAGTACTTC. This codes for CASSGPSGGEETQYF.